The subject of this entry is one TCR beta chain. The source of the sample is a study of blood T cell repertoires in COVID-19. Germline assignment: CDR1 LNHDA and CDR2 SQIVND (reference sequence). The CDR3 sequence is 16 residues long. V lost 5 bases to trimming and J lost 10 bases; unmatched junction nucleotides: 13. Sequencing was performed with immunoSEQ multiplex PCR; in TCRdb, only in-frame clones are kept and a portion is missing. Altogether about 160,000 clones are present, around 84% being singletons, with the ten largest covering roughly 19%. The receptor was isolated from a woman at least 80 years old with acute or convalescent COVID-19. The rearrangement joins TRBV19 to TRBJ1-6, with TRBD1 matching 8 bases. Material: peripheral blood. The CDR3 nucleotides read TGTGCCAGTAGTCAGACAGGGGCGGCTCTACGGTCACCCCTCCACTTT. This gives the protein CASSQTGAALRSPLHF.